This T cell receptor beta chain was obtained from a study of OX40 agonist ivuxolimab in advanced cancers. Study conclusions and caveats: In a subset of nonresponders, normalized T-cell clonal expansion was also low.

On this clone itself: Antigen: not known.

The protocol was immunoSEQ multiplex PCR, while the TCRdb copy is restricted to in-frame clones and leaves out a portion. The sample records around 80,000 clones, almost 90% being singletons. From germline, CDR1 is LNHDA and CDR2 SQIVND (reference sequence). This CDR3 is 14 amino acids long. V gave up 3 bases and J gave up 7 bases, with 12 bases separating them. This TCR derives from an adult with an advanced solid tumor such as melanoma, head and neck, liver or kidney cancer. This chain connects TRBV19 to TRBJ2-2; D is perhaps TRBD1 (6 bases). The source material was CD4+ or CD8+ T cells sorted from blood, sampled in a trial of the OX40 agonist ivuxolimab. In nucleotides, the CDR3 is TGTGCCAGTAGTATGGGGCAGGGGATCGGGGAGCTGTTTTTT. This gives the protein CASSMGQGIGELFF. Looking up the rest from reference TRBV19 and TRBJ2-2 gives the full variable domain: DGGITQSPKYLFRKEGQNVTLSCEQNLNHDAMYWYRQDPGQGLRLIYYSQIVNDFQKGDIAEGYSVSREKKESFPLTVTSAQKNPTAFYLCASSMGQGIGELFFGEGSRLTVL.